These 21 T cell receptor beta chains share one sample of origin, sequenced in a study of shared clonotypes between healthy human individuals. Data came from immunoSEQ multiplex PCR; TCRdb stores just in-frame clones and leaves some out. The data contain about 750,000 clones, around 92% of them seen just once; the ten biggest clones take up about 24%. Naivety among CD8 cells was defined by CD45RO negativity and positive CCR7 selection, thereby excluding terminally differentiated effector memory CD45RA+ cells. Sequencing was done on a sample of naive CD8+ T cells sorted from blood. All receptors come from a man younger than 45 in good health.

This clone appeared once. The gene calls are TRBV27 and TRBJ2-7, with TRBD2 matching 8 bases. CDR1 is MNHEY and CDR2 is SMNVEV in the germline V gene (reference sequence). This CDR3 has 15 amino acids. V lost 5 bases and J lost 1; bases outside the gene matches: 7. The CDR3 DNA reads as TGTGCCAGCAGTGGCGGGAGGTTTCTGTCCTACGAGCAGTACTTC. Encoded protein: CASSGGRFLSYEQYF.

The J gene is TRBJ2-5, the V gene TRBV15; D is perhaps TRBD1 or TRBD2 (6 bases each). Trimming pared 0 bases from V and 1 base from J, leaving 9 bases between. The CDR3 has 15 amino acids. Germline CDR1 and CDR2: LNHNV and YYDKDF (reference sequence). CDR3 sequence reads: CATSRDRGPQETQYF. The CDR3 DNA reads TGTGCCACCAGCAGAGATCGGGGGCCCCAAGAGACCCAGTACTTC.

The chain combines TRBV28 with TRBJ2-7, with unresolved D. CDR1 and CDR2 from the germline V gene are MDHEN and SYDVKM. With 5 bases removed from V and 2 bases from J, the gap between germline ends came to 13 bases. CDR3 size: 14 residues. For the CDR3, the DNA is TGTGCCAGCAGTCCCGTGGCGGTAGCCTACGAGCAGTACTTC. Protein product: CASSPVAVAYEQYF. Complete variable domain (other parts from reference TRBV28 and TRBJ2-7): DVKVTQSSRYLVKRTGEKVFLECVQDMDHENMFWYRQDPGLGLRLIYFSYDVKMKEKGDIPEGYSVSREKKERFSLILESASTNQTSMYLCASSPVAVAYEQYFGPGTRLTVT.

The chain recombines TRBV7-8 with TRBJ2-1; TRBD1 might be the D (6 bases). Germline-derived CDR1 and CDR2 are SGHVS and FQNEAQ. The CDR3 contains 15 residues. Trimming removed 5 bases at V and 2 bases at J, with 13 bases between. The CDR3 reads CASSLTGDTYNEQFF. The CDR3 DNA is TGTGCCAGCAGCCTGACCGGGGACACCTACAATGAGCAGTTCTTC. The whole variable domain, filled in from reference TRBV7-8 and TRBJ2-1, reads GAGVSQSPRYKVAKRGQDVALRCDPISGHVSLFWYQQALGQGPEFLTYFQNEAQLDKSGLPSDRFFAERPEGSVSTLKIQRTQQEDSAVYLCASSLTGDTYNEQFFGPGTRLTVL.

This clone was detected only a few times. The same CDR3 also results from other DNA sequences found in this sample. The genes are TRBV6-5 and TRBJ2-2, with unresolved D. Deletions cut 6 bases from V and 4 bases from J, with 6 bases between. Germline lookup yields CDR1 MNHEY and CDR2 SVGAGI. The CDR3 has 12 residues. Written as DNA, the CDR3 is TGTGCCAGCAGCCCCCTCACCGGGGAGCTGTTTTTT. Translating it yields CASSPLTGELFF.

The chain employs TRBV10-2 and TRBJ2-3; no definite D call. V lost 3 bases to trimming and J lost 0 bases, with 10 bases between them. Germline CDR1 is WSHSY and CDR2 is SAAADI. This CDR3 has 15 amino acids. The CDR3 bases are TGCGCCAGCAGTGATTACCCACCGAGCACAGATACGCAGTATTTT. It specifies CASSDYPPSTDTQYF.

This clone occurred once. Other nucleotide sequences in the sample specify the same CDR3. The rearrangement joins TRBV6-5 to TRBJ2-7; the match to TRBD1 covers 8 bases. CDR1 and CDR2 (germline): MNHEY, SVGAGI. The length of the CDR3 is 14 residues. The V and J ends lost 1 base and 3 bases, in that order; junction bases with no gene match: 2. The CDR3 DNA reads as TGTGCCAGCAGTTACTATGGACAGGGCTACGAGCAGTACTTC. Translation gives CASSYYGQGYEQYF.

The sample holds one count of this clone. The chain combines TRBV4-3 with TRBJ2-7; D may be TRBD2 (5 bases). V dropped 0 bases and J dropped 2 bases, with 11 bases sitting between them. The CDR3 is made up of 15 amino acids. Germline CDR1 LGHNA, CDR2 YSLEER. The CDR3 is CASSQEREPAYEQYF. The CDR3 region has the DNA TGCGCCAGCAGCCAAGAGAGGGAGCCGGCCTACGAGCAGTACTTC.

The chain carries TRBV27 and TRBJ2-5, with D possibly being TRBD2 (6 bases). Germline CDR1 reads MNHEY; CDR2 reads SMNVEV (reference sequence). The CDR3 spans 15 residues. V dropped 0 bases and J dropped 0 bases, with 8 bases sitting between them. For the CDR3, the DNA is TGTGCCAGCAGTTTATCGTGGGGGGACCAAGAGACCCAGTACTTC. Translated, it gives CASSLSWGDQETQYF.

This clone was observed once. This rearrangement joins TRBV15 to TRBJ2-3; 11 nucleotides agree with TRBD2. Germline V gene data show CDR1 as LNHNV and CDR2 as YYDKDF (reference sequence). V lost 3 bases, J lost 7 bases, and 6 bases stayed unmatched. This CDR3 contains 15 residues. The CDR3 nucleotides read TGTGCCACCAGCAGGACTAGCGGGATTACTAATACGCAGTATTTT. The encoded protein is CATSRTSGITNTQYF. Combining the CDR3 with reference TRBV15 and TRBJ2-3 gives the whole variable domain DAMVIQNPRYQVTQFGKPVTLSCSQTLNHNVMYWYQQKSSQAPKLLFHYYDKDFNNEADTPDNFQSRRPNTSFCFLDIRSPGLGDTAMYLCATSRTSGITNTQYFGPGTRLTVL.

This chain uses TRBV6-4 with TRBJ2-1; unclear D gene. The germline V gene encodes CDR1 MRHNA and CDR2 SNTAGT. This CDR3 region has 15 residues. With 8 bases removed from V and 7 bases from J, the gap between germline ends came to 21 bases. The CDR3 DNA reads as TGTGCCAGCCTCGATCCCCGAGAGGTGACGAATGAGCAGTTCTTC. This codes for CASLDPREVTNEQFF.

The V and J genes are TRBV7-4 and TRBJ2-7; the D is unclear. The V gene lost 5 bases and the J gene lost 2 bases, with 10 bases spanning the gap. Germline CDR1 is SGHVT and CDR2 is SQSDAQ. The CDR3 length is 13 residues. Here the CDR3 DNA reads TGTGCCAGCAGCCCCTTCTCAGCCTACGAGCAGTACTTC. Protein product: CASSPFSAYEQYF.

The V and J genes are TRBV28 and TRBJ2-1; 9 bases are a match to TRBD1. The V and J ends lost 2 bases and 1 base, in that order; junction bases with no gene match: 3. The CDR3 spans 16 residues. Looked up from germline, CDR1 is MDHEN and CDR2 is SYDVKM. The chain's CDR3 is CASSLRGTGSYNEQFF. The CDR3 DNA reads as TGTGCCAGCAGTTTACGCGGGACAGGGTCCTACAATGAGCAGTTCTTC.

This rearrangement joins TRBV7-9 to TRBJ2-7; the D gene is possibly TRBD1 (5 bases). Per the germline V gene, CDR1 is SEHNR and CDR2 is FQNEAQ (reference sequence). The CDR3 has 16 amino acids. The germline V and J ends were trimmed by 1 base and 0 bases, with 13 bases remaining between them. The CDR3 region is CASSLVGQGRSYEQYF. CDR3 nucleotide sequence: TGTGCCAGCAGCTTAGTCGGTCAGGGTCGCTCCTACGAGCAGTACTTC.

This chain uses TRBV19 with TRBJ2-1; D may match TRBD1 or TRBD2 (5 bases each). From germline, CDR1 is LNHDA and CDR2 SQIVND (reference sequence). The CDR3 has 13 amino acids. V was trimmed by 6 bases and J by 9 bases, leaving 15 bases between them. The CDR3 DNA reads as TGTGCCAGTAGCCGGGGCAGGATCCTTGAGCAGTTCTTC. Protein sequence: CASSRGRILEQFF.

The V and J genes are TRBV30 and TRBJ1-4; D is perhaps TRBD1 (5 bases). The CDR3 length is 13 residues. V was cut by 2 bases and J by 5 bases, with 9 bases left in between. Germline CDR1 GTSNPN, CDR2 SVGIG (reference sequence). The CDR3 sequence is CAWSLAGNEKLFF. CDR3 DNA sequence: TGTGCCTGGAGTCTCGCAGGGAATGAAAAACTGTTTTTT.

The chain joins TRBV5-1 to TRBJ2-1; 12 nucleotides align to TRBD1. After removal of 3 bases from V and 7 bases from J, the junction contained 5 bases not matched to a gene. This CDR3 is built from 15 residues. Germline V CDR1 and CDR2: SGHRS, YFSETQ. The CDR3 DNA is TGCGCCAGCAGCTCCGGGACAGGGGGCAGGAATGAGCAGTTCTTC. Residues: CASSSGTGGRNEQFF.

The chain couples TRBV29-1 to TRBJ2-7, with D unresolved. Germline V CDR1 and CDR2: SQVTM, ANQGSEA. The CDR3 runs to 13 residues. V was pared by 7 bases and J by 2 bases, with 15 bases between. CDR3 protein: CSAIETGTYEQYF. In nucleotides, the CDR3 is TGCAGCGCCATAGAGACTGGAACCTACGAGCAGTACTTC.

The chain uses TRBV13 and TRBJ1-2; D gene ambiguous. CDR3 length: 12 residues. CDR1 and CDR2 from the germline V gene are PRHDT and FYEKMQ (reference sequence). The ends were cut back, 1 base at V and 6 bases at J, with 6 bases in the middle. This chain's CDR3 is CASSLDGDGYTF. For the CDR3, the DNA is TGTGCCAGCAGCTTAGACGGAGATGGCTACACCTTC. The full variable domain, rest sourced from reference TRBV13 and TRBJ1-2, is AAGVIQSPRHLIKEKRETATLKCYPIPRHDTVYWYQQGPGQDPQFLISFYEKMQSDKGSIPDRFSAQQFSDYHSELNMSSLELGDSALYFCASSLDGDGYTFGSGTRLTVV.

The J gene is TRBJ1-5, the V gene TRBV19, with 11 bases that match TRBD1. V lost 5 bases to trimming and J lost 5 bases; unmatched junction nucleotides: 8. The CDR3 is 16 residues long. CDR1 LNHDA and CDR2 SQIVND come from the germline V gene (reference sequence). As DNA, the CDR3 is TGTGCCAGTAGTCCAGGGACAGGGGGTTACTATCAGCCCCAGCATTTT. Translating gives CASSPGTGGYYQPQHF.

This clone was counted once. The junction differs from germline at one of its ends, possibly a read error. The gene calls are TRBV7-7 and TRBJ2-1; a possible D gene is TRBD1 (5 bases). Germline V gene sequence: CDR1 SSHAT, CDR2 FNYEAQ (reference sequence). The CDR3 totals 12 residues. Written as DNA, the CDR3 is TGTGCTAGCAGTTCCGCAAGGGGTGAGCAGTTCTTC. Protein: CASSSARGEQFF.